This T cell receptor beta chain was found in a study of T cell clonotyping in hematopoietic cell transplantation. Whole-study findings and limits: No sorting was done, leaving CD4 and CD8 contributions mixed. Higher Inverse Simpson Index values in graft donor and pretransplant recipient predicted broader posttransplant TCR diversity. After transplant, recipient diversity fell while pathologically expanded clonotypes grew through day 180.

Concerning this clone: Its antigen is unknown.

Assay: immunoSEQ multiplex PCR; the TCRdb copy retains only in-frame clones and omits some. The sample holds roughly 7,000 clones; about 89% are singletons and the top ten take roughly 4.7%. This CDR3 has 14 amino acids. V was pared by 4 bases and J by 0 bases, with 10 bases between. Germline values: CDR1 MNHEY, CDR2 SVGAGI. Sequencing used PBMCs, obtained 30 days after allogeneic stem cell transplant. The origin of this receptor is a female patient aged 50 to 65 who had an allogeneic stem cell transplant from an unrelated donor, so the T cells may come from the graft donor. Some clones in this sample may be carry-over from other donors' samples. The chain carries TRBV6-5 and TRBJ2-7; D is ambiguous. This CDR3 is CASSSMTGSYEQYF. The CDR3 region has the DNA TGTGCCAGCAGTTCAATGACGGGCTCCTACGAGCAGTACTTC.